This T cell receptor (beta chain) was documented in a study of blood T cell repertoires in COVID-19 (dated by TCRdb to the early 2020s). For context, the study as a whole: The collaborator samples originated in the United States, Italy and Spain and spanned the acute and convalescent phases of COVID-19. The repertoires were made available in a free public database intended to serve as a resource for research on the immune response to SARS-CoV-2. The samples were drawn from the first 160 participants of the ongoing ImmuneRACE study and from some 1,300 subjects provided by 6 global collaborators. A de-identified subject ID, COVID-19 status, age in years and sex were almost always included in the sample metadata. HLA class I and class II types, where available, came from metadata supplied by the sample provider rather than from assay-based typing. The material from the prospective study consisted of cDNA or gDNA derived from T cells, B-cell-depleted T cells, or PBMCs. Subjects who had been exposed to COVID-19, were actively infected with it, or had recovered from it provided the deeply sampled blood TCRbeta repertoires that made up the dataset.

Turning to this clone: Its antigen is currently not known. Base qualities are not recorded, but no much larger clone differs from it by a single base.

Results and caveats for the whole study, not just this receptor: The quantity of clinical and demographic metadata differed by source and by participant and was supplied without curation.

A second Seattle source provided samples from volunteer blood donors who had recovered from COVID-19. The collaborating institutions used their own protocols to collect whole blood in K2EDTA tubes. For TCRbeta analysis, collaborators shipped samples in one of three forms: frozen whole blood, isolated PBMCs, or DNA extracted from either of those sample types. The cysteine opens and the phenylalanine closes a CDR3 of 16 amino acids. Only the CDR3 portion is preserved as DNA: 48 bases, with reading frame beginning at the first base. The germline V gene provides CDR1 SGHTA and CDR2 FQGNSA. Trimming leaves V shorter by 5 bases and J shorter by 15 bases, with the junction holding 17 bases beyond the gene matches. TCRbeta CDR3 regions were amplified from genomic DNA by means of the immunoSEQ Assay, a bias-controlled multiplex PCR. Regarding the original processing steps: The number of nucleated cells in each sample was estimated from the amplification of reference gene primers within the assay. Sequence reads were collapsed and filtered to measure the absolute abundance of every unique TCRbeta CDR3 rearrangement. For each sample, productive Simpson clonality was calculated by taking the square root of Simpson's diversity index across productive rearrangements. TCRdb limited this immuneACCESS table to in-frame rearrangements with V and J called. A share of clones is missing; checked studies link under half to unresolved V genes, and the rest is unexplained. From that table come the V and J calls and clone size; the DNA was used to work out D and trimming. For this sample the table gives 150,000 to 200,000 clones, of which more than 70% were detected only once. Of the sample, about 2.1% falls within the top ten clones.

Sequenced input: peripheral blood. The sequence links TRBV7-2 to TRBJ1-6; TRBD1 lines up with 9 middle nucleotides. The TCR originated in a man aged 50-59 years who had recovered from COVID-19. CDR3 sequence: CASSEYPGQGSYLLHF. The DNA is TGTGCCAGCAGCGAGTACCCGGGACAGGGCTCCTACCTCCTCCACTTT.